These 24 T cell receptor beta chains were sequenced from one sample in a study of blood T cell repertoires in COVID-19. Sequencing was performed with immunoSEQ multiplex PCR; in TCRdb, only in-frame clones are kept and a portion is missing. In the table there are about 200,000 clones, approximately 90% of which are singletons. The source material was PBMCs or T cells enriched from blood (not recorded which). The source of these receptors is a woman aged 25 to 45 who had recovered from COVID-19.

J is TRBJ1-1 and V is TRBV11-3; unclear D gene. V lost 0 bases, J lost 4 bases, and 3 bases lay in between. Germline assignment: CDR1 SGHNT and CDR2 YENEEA. The CDR3 spans 12 residues. CDR3 DNA sequence: TGTGCCAGCAGCTTAGACGTCACTGAAGCTTTCTTT. Protein sequence: CASSLDVTEAFF.

Only one count was recorded for this clone. The rearrangement uses TRBV6-5 and TRBJ1-1, with 8 bases lining up with TRBD1. With 5 bases clipped from V and 1 base from J, the junction kept 3 bases outside the gene matches. The CDR3 covers 14 residues. Germline V gene lookup returns CDR1 MNHEY and CDR2 SVGAGI. The CDR3 loop is CASSRQGANTEAFF. CDR3 in DNA: TGTGCCAGCAGTCGCCAGGGGGCGAACACTGAAGCTTTCTTT.

This chain connects TRBV6-2 or TRBV6-3 to TRBJ1-1; D might be TRBD1 (6 bases). CDR1 is MNHEY, CDR2 SVGEGT, per germline. Trimming stripped 0 bases from V and 1 base from J, with 6 bases between. CDR3 length equals 14 residues. CDR3 sequence reads: CASSYSDRNTEAFF. In DNA form, the CDR3 reads TGTGCCAGCAGTTACTCGGACAGGAACACTGAAGCTTTCTTT.

The V and J genes are TRBV4-1 and TRBJ2-2; 9 positions match TRBD1. V shed 1 base and J 5 bases; nucleotides not matched to a gene: 5. CDR1 MGHRA and CDR2 YSYEKL come from the germline V gene. CDR3 length: 16 residues. The CDR3 reads CASSQVVGQGTGELFF. DNA for the CDR3: TGCGCCAGCAGCCAAGTCGTGGGACAGGGAACCGGGGAGCTGTTTTTT.

The J gene is TRBJ1-1, the V gene TRBV29-1, with TRBD1 as a possible D gene (5 bases). The CDR3 length is 14 residues. Trimming pared 6 bases from V and 1 base from J, leaving 15 bases between. Germline assignment: CDR1 SQVTM and CDR2 ANQGSEA. CDR3 amino acids: CSVFRQSRNTEAFF. Written as DNA, the CDR3 is TGCAGCGTCTTCAGACAGTCAAGGAACACTGAAGCTTTCTTT. The variable domain in full, completed from reference TRBV29-1 and TRBJ1-1, reads SAVISQKPSRDICQRGTSLTIQCQVDSQVTMMFWYRQQPGQSLTLIATANQGSEATYESGFVIDKFPISRPNLTFSTLTVSNMSPEDSSIYLCSVFRQSRNTEAFFGQGTRLTVV.

CDR3 in amino acids: CASSQARGYYNEQFF. Here the CDR3 DNA reads TGTGCCAGCAGCCAAGCCAGGGGCTACTACAATGAGCAGTTCTTC. The chain uses TRBV14 and TRBJ2-1, with D perhaps TRBD1 (6 bases). CDR1 and CDR2 (germline): SGHDN, FVKESK. The CDR3 consists of 15 residues. The V end was cut by 1 base, the J end by 3 bases, with 10 bases between.

Here the CDR3 reads CASSPGQGADTQYF. The CDR3 DNA reads TGTGCCAGTAGCCCTGGGCAGGGTGCGGATACGCAGTATTTT. V is TRBV19 and J is TRBJ2-3; weak D call: TRBD1 (5 bases). Germline V CDR1 and CDR2: LNHDA, SQIVND (reference sequence). The CDR3 contains 14 residues. Trimming removed 6 bases at V and 6 bases at J, with 16 bases between.

The chain's CDR3 is CASSPSPHYEQYF. For the CDR3, the DNA is TGTGCCAGCAGCCCCAGTCCCCACTACGAGCAGTACTTC. The chain couples TRBV5-4 to TRBJ2-7; D is undetermined. Germline CDR1 is SGHNT and CDR2 is YYREEE (reference sequence). With 4 bases removed from V and 3 bases from J, the gap between germline ends came to 11 bases. This CDR3 region has 13 residues.

This clone was seen once. DNA of the CDR3: TGCAGCGTCCTCGGGGGGGGGCGAAGCACCGGGGAGCTGTTTTTT. Amino acids: CSVLGGGRSTGELFF. The chain combines TRBV29-1 with TRBJ2-2, with TRBD2 identical over 8 bases. The CDR3 has 15 amino acids. The junction had 10 bases not matched to a gene; V was cut back by 6 bases and J by 4 bases. CDR1 is SQVTM, CDR2 ANQGSEA, per germline.

The V and J genes are TRBV2 and TRBJ2-3; 12 nucleotides match TRBD2. This CDR3 spans 15 amino acids. Germline CDR1 and CDR2: SNHLY and FYNNEI. Losses at the gene ends were 1 base for V and 5 bases for J; bases not matched to a gene: 1. CDR3 region: CASSEVGLAGDTQYF. The CDR3 nucleotides are TGTGCCAGCAGTGAAGTGGGACTAGCGGGAGATACGCAGTATTTT.

For the CDR3, the DNA is TGTGCCAGCTCAAGGGGCCAGGCTATTATTGAAAAACTGTTTTTT. It specifies CASSRGQAIIEKLFF. The chain recombines TRBV18 with TRBJ1-4, with D maybe TRBD1 (5 bases). The CDR3 has 15 amino acids. Germline V gene lookup returns CDR1 KGHSH and CDR2 LQKENI. V lost 5 bases, J lost 7 bases, and 17 bases lay in between.

This clone was recorded a few times. The chain joins TRBV30 to TRBJ1-1; 9 bases are shared with TRBD1. The V segment lost 3 bases and the J segment 4 bases; nucleotides outside the gene matches: 9. CDR1 GTSNPN and CDR2 SVGIG come from the germline V gene (reference sequence). The CDR3 runs 15 residues. The CDR3 here is CAWRAGDRGGTEAFF. The CDR3 coding sequence is TGTGCCTGGAGGGCAGGAGACAGGGGGGGCACTGAAGCTTTCTTT. Supplemented by reference TRBV30 and TRBJ1-1, the full variable domain reads SQTIHQWPATLVQPVGSPLSLECTVEGTSNPNLYWYRQAAGRGLQLLFYSVGIGQISSEVPQNLSASRPQDRQFILSSKKLLLSDSGFYLCAWRAGDRGGTEAFFGQGTRLTVV.

The chain has TRBV13 and TRBJ1-2; a possible D gene is TRBD1 (6 bases). Trimming cost V 9 bases and J 8 bases, with 16 bases left between them. The V gene's germline CDR1 is PRHDT and CDR2 FYEKMQ (reference sequence). This CDR3 comprises 12 residues. CDR3 protein: CASQGTGTGYTF. The CDR3 DNA is TGTGCCAGTCAAGGAACAGGGACAGGCTACACCTTC.

This chain joins TRBV5-6 and TRBJ1-1, with D possibly being TRBD1 (6 bases). The germline V gene has CDR1 SGHDT and CDR2 YYEEEE. V lost 6 bases to trimming and J lost 0 bases, with 15 bases between them. This CDR3 region has 15 residues. DNA for the CDR3: TGTGCCAGCAACCTTGGAGCAGGGGTGAACACTGAAGCTTTCTTT. This sequence encodes CASNLGAGVNTEAFF.

This chain uses TRBV4-3 with TRBJ1-5, with unresolved D. Germline values: CDR1 LGHNA, CDR2 YSLEER. The CDR3 is 15 amino acids. Trimming took off 1 base at V and 3 bases at J, with 10 bases between the two ends. The CDR3 nucleotides are TGCGCCAGCAGCCAAGGGAACAGAGTCAATCAGCCCCAGCATTTT. Protein sequence: CASSQGNRVNQPQHF.

The J gene is TRBJ1-1, the V gene TRBV28; D uncertain. V lost 5 bases and J 3 bases, leaving 7 bases between the germline ends. The CDR3 consists of 12 residues. The germline V gene has CDR1 MDHEN and CDR2 SYDVKM. This CDR3 reads CASSGGYTEAFF. The CDR3 nucleotides read TGTGCCAGCAGTGGAGGGTACACTGAAGCTTTCTTT.

The rearrangement links TRBV5-8 to TRBJ2-2, with TRBD1 matching 7 bases. The CDR3 totals 16 residues. Germline loops: CDR1 SGHTS, CDR2 YDEGEE. V lost 3 bases and J lost 7; bases outside the gene matches: 12. The DNA for the CDR3 is TGTGCCAGCAGCTCTTACCGGGACAGTGGGCTCGGGGAGCTGTTTTTT. It codes for CASSSYRDSGLGELFF.

The gene calls are TRBV27 and TRBJ2-1; 8 bases match TRBD1. V lost 2 bases and J lost 6; bases outside the gene matches: 9. The CDR3 loop spans 16 amino acids. Germline V gene sequence: CDR1 MNHEY, CDR2 SMNVEV (reference sequence). In nucleotides, the CDR3 is TGTGCCAGCAGTTTAGTGGGACGGACAGGGAGCAATGAGCAGTTCTTC. Its translation: CASSLVGRTGSNEQFF.

This chain joins TRBV7-2 and TRBJ2-1; unclear D gene. CDR3 length equals 12 residues. Trimming cost V 5 bases and J 4 bases, with 6 bases left between them. Germline V gives CDR1 SGHTA, CDR2 FQGNSA. This chain's CDR3 is CASSPNYNEQFF. The CDR3 nucleotides read TGTGCCAGCAGCCCCAATTACAATGAGCAGTTCTTC.

The rearrangement uses TRBV27 and TRBJ1-1, with TRBD1 matching 8 bases. Germline-derived CDR1 and CDR2 are MNHEY and SMNVEV (reference sequence). V shed 2 bases and J 0 bases; nucleotides not matched to a gene: 2. The CDR3 is made up of 15 amino acids. DNA of the CDR3: TGTGCCAGCAGTTTAGGACAGGGATTGAACACTGAAGCTTTCTTT. Its translation: CASSLGQGLNTEAFF.

The chain joins TRBV6-5 to TRBJ2-1, with 11 positions matching TRBD2. Germline CDR1 reads MNHEY; CDR2 reads SVGAGI. The J segment lost 7 bases and the V segment lost 6 bases, leaving 8 bases of the junction unmatched. CDR3 length: 15 residues. The CDR3 here is CASSPLAGAGNEQFF. The CDR3 bases are TGTGCCAGCAGCCCACTAGCGGGGGCGGGGAATGAGCAGTTCTTC.

The V gene is TRBV6-4, the J gene TRBJ1-2, with 7 bases lining up with TRBD1. From germline, CDR1 is MRHNA and CDR2 SNTAGT. The CDR3 covers 15 residues. V shed 3 bases and J 2 bases; nucleotides not matched to a gene: 6. The CDR3 bases are TGTGCCAGCAGTGAAACAGGGGAAGGAAACTATGGCTACACCTTC. Protein: CASSETGEGNYGYTF.

Worth noting for this clone: This sample includes further DNA sequences coding for the same CDR3. This chain joins TRBV7-8 and TRBJ1-5, with D uncertain. Germline V gene lookup returns CDR1 SGHVS and CDR2 FQNEAQ. The germline V and J ends were trimmed by 1 base and 5 bases, with 9 bases remaining between them. The CDR3 length is 14 residues. CDR3 sequence reads: CASSLGASDQPQHF. In nucleotides, the CDR3 is TGTGCCAGCAGCTTAGGTGCCAGCGATCAGCCCCAGCATTTT.

Written as DNA, the CDR3 is TGTGCCAGCAGCTCCGACTTAAGCACAGATACGCAGTATTTT. Translating it yields CASSSDLSTDTQYF. The chain joins TRBV7-2 to TRBJ2-3; no reliable D call. This CDR3 comprises 14 residues. CDR1 is SGHTA and CDR2 is FQGNSA in the germline V gene. V shed 4 bases and J shed 0 bases, with 8 bases lying between them.